The 9 T cell receptor beta chains presented below share a single source sample, sequenced in a study of blood T cell repertoires in COVID-19. Sequencing was performed with immunoSEQ multiplex PCR; in TCRdb, only in-frame clones are kept and a portion is missing. The table includes under 150,000 clones, 81% detected once. Sample: peripheral blood. The receptors were gathered from a woman in her fifties or sixties with active or convalescent COVID-19.

This clone has only one observation. The rearrangement uses TRBV6-7 and TRBJ2-1; 9 bases map to TRBD2. TRBV6-7 is an open reading frame whose function is uncertain. The V and J ends lost 7 bases and 7 bases, in that order; junction bases with no gene match: 11. The CDR3 is 15 amino acids. This chain's CDR3 is CASIRREGPGNEQFF. DNA of the CDR3: TGTGCCAGCATTAGGCGGGAGGGCCCGGGTAATGAGCAGTTCTTC.

The chain uses TRBV6-5 and TRBJ1-1; D remains unclear. CDR1 and CDR2 from the germline V gene are MNHEY and SVGAGI. V was trimmed by 6 bases and J by 7 bases, leaving 15 bases between them. This CDR3 is 13 amino acids long. The CDR3 nucleotides are TGTGCCAGCAGGGAGGCCCTTGGCGGTGAAGCTTTCTTT. As protein: CASREALGGEAFF.

This clone was seen a single time. This chain links TRBV28 with TRBJ1-5; 10 bases are shared with TRBD1. CDR1 is MDHEN, CDR2 SYDVKM, per germline. V was clipped by 8 bases and J by 6 bases; unmatched bases: 7. CDR3 length: 14 amino acids. The CDR3 DNA reads as TGTGCCAGCCTACTCGGGACAGGGGTTCAGCCCCAGCATTTT. As protein: CASLLGTGVQPQHF.

V and J are TRBV28 and TRBJ2-7; D is unresolved. This CDR3 comprises 14 residues. Trimming took 2 bases from V and 3 from J, leaving 11 bases between them. CDR1 and CDR2 from the germline V gene are MDHEN and SYDVKM. CDR3 in amino acids: CASSLTQSHYEQYF. In DNA, the CDR3 is TGTGCCAGCAGTTTAACACAGTCTCACTACGAGCAGTACTTC.

The chain couples TRBV2 to TRBJ1-1, with D hard to call. This CDR3 region has 15 residues. V dropped 2 bases and J dropped 4 bases, with 14 bases sitting between them. The V gene's germline CDR1 is SNHLY and CDR2 FYNNEI. The CDR3 protein is CASSEFVTGSTEAFF. CDR3 nucleotides: TGTGCCAGCAGTGAATTTGTGACCGGGTCCACTGAAGCTTTCTTT.

This rearrangement joins TRBV30 to TRBJ2-1; 10 nucleotides match TRBD2. J was trimmed by 4 bases and V by 2 bases; bases with no gene match: 5. From germline, CDR1 is GTSNPN and CDR2 SVGIG (reference sequence). The CDR3 runs 15 residues. CDR3 sequence (DNA): TGTGCCTGGAGTAGGCTAGCGGGAGCTTACAATGAGCAGTTCTTC. It encodes CAWSRLAGAYNEQFF.

A single count supports this clone. The rearrangement joins TRBV6-5 to TRBJ1-4; 7 nucleotides line up with TRBD1. The V segment lost 0 bases and the J segment 7 bases; nucleotides outside the gene matches: 5. CDR1 and CDR2 (germline): MNHEY, SVGAGI. The CDR3 is 15 residues long. CDR3 region: CASSYSAGGGEKLFF. The DNA for the CDR3 is TGTGCCAGCAGTTACTCTGCAGGGGGTGGTGAAAAACTGTTTTTT.

V and J are TRBV5-1 and TRBJ1-1; TRBD1 is a possible D gene (6 bases). The CDR3 runs to 16 residues. The germline V gene encodes CDR1 SGHRS and CDR2 YFSETQ. The V end lost 1 base, the J end lost 1 base, and 14 bases lay between the germline ends. Here the CDR3 reads CASSLPQGAGNTEAFF. In DNA, the CDR3 is TGCGCCAGCAGCTTGCCACAGGGTGCTGGGAACACTGAAGCTTTCTTT.

The rearrangement uses TRBV6-2 or TRBV6-3 and TRBJ2-3; possible D gene TRBD2, 6 bases. The CDR3 extends over 14 amino acids. The germline CDR1 and CDR2 sequences are MNHEY and SVGEGT. The V gene lost 3 bases and the J gene lost 6 bases, with 13 bases spanning the gap. The CDR3 loop reads CASSYVLGGDTQYF. Here the CDR3 DNA reads TGTGCCAGCAGTTATGTTCTGGGGGGTGATACGCAGTATTTT.